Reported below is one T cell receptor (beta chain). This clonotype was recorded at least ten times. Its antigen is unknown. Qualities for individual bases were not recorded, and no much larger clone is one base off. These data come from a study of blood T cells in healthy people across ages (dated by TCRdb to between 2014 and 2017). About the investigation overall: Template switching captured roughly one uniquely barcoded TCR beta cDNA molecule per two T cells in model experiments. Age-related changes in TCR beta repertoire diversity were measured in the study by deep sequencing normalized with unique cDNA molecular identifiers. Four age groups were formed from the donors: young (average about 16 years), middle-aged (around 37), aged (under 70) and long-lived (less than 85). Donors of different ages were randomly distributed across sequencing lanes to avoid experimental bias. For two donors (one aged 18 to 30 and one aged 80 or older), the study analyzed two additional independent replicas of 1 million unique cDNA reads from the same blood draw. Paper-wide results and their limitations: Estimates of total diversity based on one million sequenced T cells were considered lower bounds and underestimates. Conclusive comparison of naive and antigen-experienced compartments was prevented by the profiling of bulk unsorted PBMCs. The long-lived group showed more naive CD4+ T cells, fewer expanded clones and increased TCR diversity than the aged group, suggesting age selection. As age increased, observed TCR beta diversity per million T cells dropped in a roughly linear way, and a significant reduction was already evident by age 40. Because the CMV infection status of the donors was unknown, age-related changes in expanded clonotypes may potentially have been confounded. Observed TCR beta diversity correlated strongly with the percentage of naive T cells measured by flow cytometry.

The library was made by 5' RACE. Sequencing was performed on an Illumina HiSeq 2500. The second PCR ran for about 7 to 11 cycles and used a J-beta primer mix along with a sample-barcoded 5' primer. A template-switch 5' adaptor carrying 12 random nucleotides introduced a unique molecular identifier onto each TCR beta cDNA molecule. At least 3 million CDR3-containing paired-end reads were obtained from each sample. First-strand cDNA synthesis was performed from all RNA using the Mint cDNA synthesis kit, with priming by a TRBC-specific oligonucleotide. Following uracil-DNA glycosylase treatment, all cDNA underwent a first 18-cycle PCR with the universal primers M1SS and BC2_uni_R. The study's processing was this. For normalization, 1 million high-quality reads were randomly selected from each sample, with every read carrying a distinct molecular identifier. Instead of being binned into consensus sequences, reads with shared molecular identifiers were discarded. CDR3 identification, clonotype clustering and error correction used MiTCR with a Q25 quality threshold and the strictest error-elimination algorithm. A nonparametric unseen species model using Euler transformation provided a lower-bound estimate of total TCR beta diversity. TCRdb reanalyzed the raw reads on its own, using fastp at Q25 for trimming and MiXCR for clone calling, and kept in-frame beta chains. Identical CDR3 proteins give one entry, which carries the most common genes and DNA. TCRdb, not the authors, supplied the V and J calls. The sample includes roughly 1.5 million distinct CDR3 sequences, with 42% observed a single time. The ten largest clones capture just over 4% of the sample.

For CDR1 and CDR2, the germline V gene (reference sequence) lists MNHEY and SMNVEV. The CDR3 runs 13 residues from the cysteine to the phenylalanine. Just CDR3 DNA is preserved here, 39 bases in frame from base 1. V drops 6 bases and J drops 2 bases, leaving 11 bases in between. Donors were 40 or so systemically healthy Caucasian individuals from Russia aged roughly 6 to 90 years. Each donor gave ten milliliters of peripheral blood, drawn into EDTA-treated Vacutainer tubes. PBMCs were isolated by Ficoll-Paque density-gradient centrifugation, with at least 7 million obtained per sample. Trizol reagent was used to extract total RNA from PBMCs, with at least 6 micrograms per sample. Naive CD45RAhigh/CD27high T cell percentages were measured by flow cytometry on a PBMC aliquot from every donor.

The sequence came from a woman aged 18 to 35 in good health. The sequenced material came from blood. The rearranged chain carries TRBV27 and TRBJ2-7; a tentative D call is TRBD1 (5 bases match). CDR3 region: CASSFRAAYEQYF. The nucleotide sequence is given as TGTGCCAGCAGCTTCAGGGCGGCCTACGAGCAGTACTTC.